This T cell receptor (beta chain) was obtained from a study of human thymus T cells. Findings of the study overall: Overlap was high between thymic repertoires from unrelated individuals, as reported in related research. There appeared to be biased usage of V and J genes in thymic and blood repertoires.

In regard to this clone: Antigen: not known.

The data were produced by immunoSEQ multiplex PCR, yet TCRdb's version contains in-frame clones alone and is incomplete. The sample lists tens of thousands of clones; around 95% were seen once. Resections that were taken during corrective heart surgery supplied the thymus tissue. Congenital heart defects were the reason for the corrective surgery that the donors, healthy Finnish infants, were having. The germline V gene has CDR1 KGHSH and CDR2 LQKENI. The V segment lost 4 bases and the J segment 7 bases; nucleotides outside the gene matches: 16. The CDR3 runs to 19 residues. This TCR was recovered from a girl under three years old with a congenital heart defect but otherwise immunologically healthy. The sequenced sample consisted of thymus tissue. The chain is built from TRBV18 and TRBJ2-6, with 10 nucleotides matching TRBD1. CDR3 nucleotide sequence: TGTGCCAGCTCACTGGGCCGGGACAGGGGCTTTGAAAATGCCAACGTCCTGACTTTC. Translated, it gives CASSLGRDRGFENANVLTF.